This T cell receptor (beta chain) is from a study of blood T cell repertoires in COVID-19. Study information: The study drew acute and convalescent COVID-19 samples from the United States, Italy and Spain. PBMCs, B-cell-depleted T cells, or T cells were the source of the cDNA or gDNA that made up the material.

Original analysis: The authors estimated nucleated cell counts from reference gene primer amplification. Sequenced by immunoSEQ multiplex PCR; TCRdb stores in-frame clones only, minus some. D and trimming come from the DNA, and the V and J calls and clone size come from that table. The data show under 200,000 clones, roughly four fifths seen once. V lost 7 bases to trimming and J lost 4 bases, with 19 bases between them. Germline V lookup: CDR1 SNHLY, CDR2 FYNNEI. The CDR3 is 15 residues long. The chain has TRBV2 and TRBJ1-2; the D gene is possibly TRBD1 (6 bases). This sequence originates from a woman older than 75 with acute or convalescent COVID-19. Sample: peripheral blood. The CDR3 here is CASKSPEGVSYGYTF. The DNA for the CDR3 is TGTGCCAGCAAATCCCCCGAGGGGGTGAGCTATGGCTACACCTTC.